This TCR beta chain was recovered during a study of blood T cell repertoires in COVID-19. In the study overall: COVID-19 samples from acute and convalescent phases originated in the United States, Italy and Spain. PBMCs, B-cell-depleted T cells, or T cells were the source of the cDNA or gDNA that made up the material.

Original data processing: Reference gene primer amplification yielded estimated nucleated cell counts. Method: immunoSEQ multiplex PCR; TCRdb's copy keeps in-frame clones and lacks some. V and J calls and clone size are as listed in that table; D and trimming were resolved from the DNA. The sample records tens of thousands of clones, 65% to 90% being singletons. Germline trimming cut 4 bases from V and 6 bases from J; bases unmatched to any gene: 4. The germline V gene has CDR1 LGHNA and CDR2 YNFKEQ. This CDR3 region has 14 residues. The source is a woman aged 55-70 years with acute or convalescent COVID-19. This chain links TRBV4-2 with TRBJ1-4; TRBD1 matches at 8 bases. The specimen sequenced was peripheral blood. In DNA form, the CDR3 reads TGTGCCAGCAGCCTCAGGGGGCGCGATGAAAAACTGTTTTTT. Translating gives CASSLRGRDEKLFF.